Sequencing of this T cell receptor (beta chain) was carried out in a study of cytomegalovirus exposure and HLA in healthy donors. The PCR was carried out with 60 Vbeta primers and 13 Jbeta primers. Data came from immunoSEQ multiplex PCR; TCRdb stores just in-frame clones and leaves some out. Its table lists about 65,000 clones. Study-level results: Among TCR sequences, most were rare, though some public TCRs appeared in many donors.

The germline CDR1 and CDR2 sequences are MDHEN and SYDVKM. This CDR3 is built from 15 residues. The trim removed 5 bases at V and 1 base at J, leaving 8 bases unmatched. As regards this clone: Its antigen remains unidentified.

This sequence was found in a boy younger than 18 in good health and CMV-seronegative. The sample was PBMCs. V is TRBV28 and J is TRBJ2-7; 7 bases align to TRBD1. This chain's CDR3 is CASSLLTDRSYEQYF. The CDR3 coding sequence is TGTGCCAGCAGTCTACTTACGGACAGGTCCTACGAGCAGTACTTC.